The 26 T cell receptor beta chains below were found in one sample sequenced in a study of beta chain features in type 1 diabetes. The sequenced template was cDNA made from the entire isolated RNA. This table comes from immunoSEQ multiplex PCR, and its TCRdb copy is limited to in-frame clones, with some not included. The sample consists of about 350,000 clones, roughly a fifth of them appearing once. Input material: naive CD4+ T cells from blood. These receptors were taken from a woman younger than 35 in good health.

The rearrangement uses TRBV25-1 and TRBJ1-2; the match to TRBD1 covers 7 bases. This CDR3 has 14 residues. In germline, CDR1 is MGHDK, CDR2 SYGVNS. With 10 bases clipped from V and 2 bases from J, the junction kept 10 bases outside the gene matches. For the CDR3, the DNA is TGTGCCATAGGTCTAGGGGGCCAGAACTATGGCTACACCTTC. This encodes CAIGLGGQNYGYTF.

J is TRBJ2-5 and V is TRBV19; D gene unclear. Germline CDR1 is LNHDA and CDR2 is SQIVND (reference sequence). V lost 4 bases, J lost 5 bases, and 14 bases lay in between. This CDR3 contains 14 residues. The CDR3 nucleotides read TGTGCCAGTAGTACTCGACTCTCAGCGGAGACCCAGTACTTC. It yields the protein CASSTRLSAETQYF.

This clone was seen a handful of times. The chain links TRBV6-6 to TRBJ2-7, with D perhaps matching TRBD2 (5 bases). Germline V lookup: CDR1 MNHNY, CDR2 SVGAGI (reference sequence). V lost 0 bases to trimming and J lost 0 bases, with 6 bases between them. The CDR3 sequence is 14 residues long. The CDR3 region is CASSYSEVSYEQYF. The CDR3 DNA follows: TGTGCCAGCAGTTACTCGGAGGTCTCCTACGAGCAGTACTTC.

The rearrangement links TRBV30 to TRBJ1-5; 7 bases align to TRBD1. CDR3 length: 13 residues. The trim removed 8 bases at V and 4 bases at J, leaving 8 bases unmatched. Germline CDR1 is GTSNPN and CDR2 is SVGIG (reference sequence). Here the CDR3 reads CARRTGLNQPQHF. CDR3 DNA sequence: TGTGCCCGCCGGACAGGCCTGAATCAGCCCCAGCATTTT.

The chain uses TRBV6-6 and TRBJ1-5; weak D call: TRBD1 (5 bases). This CDR3 spans 14 amino acids. The V end lost 11 bases, the J end lost 2 bases, and 16 bases lay between the germline ends. CDR1 and CDR2 from the germline V gene are MNHNY and SVGAGI (reference sequence). CDR3 loop: CALSFKGGNQPQHF. The CDR3 coding sequence is TGTGCCTTATCCTTTAAAGGGGGCAATCAGCCCCAGCATTTT.

This clone has only a few counts. The chain recombines TRBV15 with TRBJ1-2, with TRBD1 matching 7 bases. CDR3 size: 15 residues. With 4 bases clipped from V and 8 bases from J, the junction kept 13 bases outside the gene matches. Germline loops: CDR1 LNHNV, CDR2 YYDKDF (reference sequence). Here the CDR3 DNA reads TGTGCCACCAGCAAAGGTCAGACAGGGAGTGGGGGCTACACCTTC. It codes for CATSKGQTGSGGYTF.

V gene TRBV5-1 combines with J gene TRBJ2-5; 7 bases line up with TRBD2. J gave up 1 base and V 4 bases, and 1 base lay outside the gene matches. The germline V gene has CDR1 SGHRS and CDR2 YFSETQ. This CDR3 has 13 residues. The DNA of the CDR3 is TGCGCCAGCAGCCGGGGGGTCCAAGAGACCCAGTACTTC. Residues: CASSRGVQETQYF.

This clone was counted a few times. This chain links TRBV10-3 with TRBJ1-2, with D possibly matching TRBD1 (6 bases). CDR3 length: 14 amino acids. V was cut by 0 bases and J by 4 bases, with 9 bases left in between. The V gene's germline CDR1 is ENHRY and CDR2 SYGVKD. CDR3 sequence reads: CAISESQGLYGYTF. CDR3 bases: TGTGCCATCAGTGAGTCACAGGGCCTCTATGGCTACACCTTC.

This chain uses TRBV6-5 with TRBJ2-7, with TRBD1 matching over 7 bases. V lost 5 bases to trimming and J lost 1 base; unmatched junction nucleotides: 8. CDR1 MNHEY and CDR2 SVGAGI come from the germline V gene. This CDR3 has 15 residues. The CDR3 protein is CASSAGAGGSYEQYF. The CDR3 bases are TGTGCCAGCAGTGCCGGGGCAGGGGGATCCTACGAGCAGTACTTC.

There are a few counts of this clone. The CDR3 region is CASSPGQVNTEAFF. The CDR3 DNA sequence: TGTGCCAGCAGCCCCGGACAGGTGAACACTGAAGCTTTCTTT. The rearrangement links TRBV7-9 to TRBJ1-1; 7 bases line up with TRBD1. CDR3 length: 14 residues. Germline assignment: CDR1 SEHNR and CDR2 FQNEAQ (reference sequence). After removal of 5 bases from V and 0 bases from J, the junction contained 3 bases not matched to a gene.

This clone was seen only a few times. This chain uses TRBV7-9 with TRBJ2-3; TRBD2 matches 10 bases. The germline V gene encodes CDR1 SEHNR and CDR2 FQNEAQ (reference sequence). The J segment lost 6 bases and the V segment lost 5 bases, leaving 5 bases of the junction unmatched. The CDR3 runs 14 residues. The CDR3 here is CASSLLAGVDTQYF. In DNA, the CDR3 is TGTGCCAGCAGCCTGCTAGCGGGAGTGGATACGCAGTATTTT.

The CDR3 coding sequence is TGCAGCGTTGCGAGGGAGAACACTGAAGCTTTCTTT. As protein: CSVARENTEAFF. The chain has TRBV29-1 and TRBJ1-1, with no clear D. V was trimmed by 4 bases and J by 1 base, leaving 7 bases between them. CDR1 is SQVTM and CDR2 is ANQGSEA in the germline V gene. The CDR3 loop spans 12 amino acids.

This clone was picked up a small number of times. This chain joins TRBV20-1 and TRBJ1-1; TRBD1 matches 7 bases. V lost 4 bases and J lost 4; bases outside the gene matches: 0. CDR1 DFQATT and CDR2 SNEGSKA come from the germline V gene (reference sequence). CDR3 length: 11 amino acids. This CDR3 is CSANRGTEAFF. CDR3 bases: TGCAGTGCTAACAGGGGCACTGAAGCTTTCTTT.

The chain recombines TRBV2 with TRBJ1-2; D ambiguous. This CDR3 contains 14 residues. V was trimmed by 4 bases and J by 2 bases, leaving 11 bases between them. Per the germline V gene, CDR1 is SNHLY and CDR2 is FYNNEI. The CDR3 is CASSGLRINYGYTF. As DNA, the CDR3 is TGTGCCAGCAGTGGACTAAGGATAAACTATGGCTACACCTTC.

The chain has TRBV9 and TRBJ2-3; TRBD2 might be the D (6 bases). CDR1 is SGDLS, CDR2 YYNGEE, per germline. V was cut by 5 bases and J by 2 bases, with 15 bases left in between. There are 15 residues in the CDR3. CDR3 nucleotide sequence: TGTGCCAGCAGGCCGGGGACTGGGCTCACAGATACGCAGTATTTT. Translating gives CASRPGTGLTDTQYF.

This chain joins TRBV7-9 and TRBJ2-5, with D tentatively TRBD2 (6 bases). This CDR3 is built from 14 residues. The V and J ends lost 3 bases and 4 bases respectively, with 12 bases between them. Germline V gene data show CDR1 as SEHNR and CDR2 as FQNEAQ (reference sequence). This chain's CDR3 is CASSFQSGVETQYF. In DNA form, the CDR3 reads TGTGCCAGCAGCTTTCAGTCGGGAGTAGAGACCCAGTACTTC.

This clone was counted between two and nine times. The V gene is TRBV6-5, the J gene TRBJ1-1, with 7 bases fitting TRBD1. The CDR3 extends over 15 amino acids. The trim removed 6 bases at V and 6 bases at J, leaving 13 bases unmatched. Germline lookup yields CDR1 MNHEY and CDR2 SVGAGI. CDR3 protein: CASRSYRGGVAEAFF. The DNA for the CDR3 is TGTGCCAGCAGAAGTTACAGGGGCGGTGTGGCTGAAGCTTTCTTT.

This clone has more than one count but fewer than ten. The chain carries TRBV4-2 and TRBJ1-2, with 8 bases fitting TRBD1. Looked up from germline, CDR1 is LGHNA and CDR2 is YNFKEQ. The CDR3 has 15 residues. V lost 1 base, J lost 5 bases, and 6 bases stayed unmatched. Written as DNA, the CDR3 is TGTGCCAGCAGCCAAGCCGGGACAGGTGCTTATGGCTACACCTTC. Translation gives CASSQAGTGAYGYTF.

This clone has more than one count but fewer than ten. This sequence joins TRBV5-1 and TRBJ2-1; TRBD2 agrees at 13 bases. V lost 1 base to trimming and J lost 7 bases; unmatched junction nucleotides: 2. The germline CDR1 and CDR2 sequences are SGHRS and YFSETQ. This CDR3 has 15 amino acids. CDR3 protein: CASSLTSGRANEQFF. CDR3 nucleotide sequence: TGCGCCAGCAGCTTGACTAGCGGGAGGGCAAATGAGCAGTTCTTC.

This chain links TRBV25-1 with TRBJ1-4; TRBD1 matches 7 bases. V lost 4 bases, J lost 7 bases, and 6 bases stayed unmatched. The CDR3 is 14 residues long. Germline V gene data show CDR1 as MGHDK and CDR2 as SYGVNS. As DNA, the CDR3 is TGTGCCAGCAGTGGGGGGACAGAAGGTGAAAAACTGTTTTTT. Its translation: CASSGGTEGEKLFF.

This clone was detected once. V and J are TRBV28 and TRBJ1-3, with D possibly TRBD1 on 5 matching bases. The CDR3 totals 13 residues. V was pared by 6 bases and J by 7 bases, with 13 bases between. Germline V CDR1 and CDR2: MDHEN, SYDVKM. The DNA for the CDR3 is TGTGCCAGCAGCTCGACAGCTCCGAACACCATATATTTT. Translated: CASSSTAPNTIYF. The entire variable domain, with the rest obtained from reference TRBV28 and TRBJ1-3, is as follows: DVKVTQSSRYLVKRTGEKVFLECVQDMDHENMFWYRQDPGLGLRLIYFSYDVKMKEKGDIPEGYSVSREKKERFSLILESASTNQTSMYLCASSSTAPNTIYFGEGSWLTVV.

The genes are TRBV19 and TRBJ2-5; 14 nucleotides align to TRBD2. This CDR3 contains 16 residues. CDR1 and CDR2 from the germline V gene are LNHDA and SQIVND (reference sequence). With V trimmed by 6 bases and J by 4 bases, 7 bases remained unmatched. The CDR3 region has the DNA TGTGCCAGTAGCTTTCATGGGACTAGCGGGAGAGAGACCCAGTACTTC. Amino acid sequence: CASSFHGTSGRETQYF.

The chain recombines TRBV4-2 with TRBJ2-7, with D uncertain. Germline CDR1 and CDR2: LGHNA and YNFKEQ. V dropped 0 bases and J dropped 3 bases, with 6 bases sitting between them. This CDR3 region has 13 residues. The CDR3 here is CASSQERNYEQYF. CDR3 nucleotides: TGTGCCAGCAGCCAAGAGAGGAACTACGAGCAGTACTTC.

Note on this clone: The sample has other DNA sequences that encode this CDR3 too. The chain carries TRBV6-5 and TRBJ1-1, with TRBD1 as a possible D gene (6 bases). From germline, CDR1 is MNHEY and CDR2 SVGAGI. Trimming shortened V by 6 bases and J by 0 bases, and 11 bases separated the two germline ends. This CDR3 is built from 14 residues. The CDR3 is CASRRDTLNTEAFF. Written as DNA, the CDR3 is TGTGCCAGCAGGAGGGACACCCTGAACACTGAAGCTTTCTTT.

This clone was seen more than once but under ten times. V and J are TRBV7-2 and TRBJ1-1; D is uncertain. V was pared by 6 bases and J by 6 bases, with 14 bases between. Germline CDR1 is SGHTA and CDR2 is FQGNSA. This CDR3 is 13 amino acids long. CDR3 nucleotide sequence: TGTGCCAGCAGGACTTCTAATAAGGCTGAAGCTTTCTTT. Translating it yields CASRTSNKAEAFF.

This chain joins TRBV7-9 and TRBJ1-2; D not resolved. The CDR3 is 13 amino acids. V lost 2 bases and J 2 bases, leaving 6 bases between the germline ends. CDR1 SEHNR and CDR2 FQNEAQ come from the germline V gene (reference sequence). The CDR3 loop is CASSLWRNYGYTF. CDR3 DNA sequence: TGTGCCAGCAGCTTATGGCGGAACTATGGCTACACCTTC.